The present TCR beta chain was sequenced within a study of CD8+CD57+ T cells in acquired aplastic anemia. Genomic DNA, the template, was used for profiling of the TCR beta VDJ and CDR3. MiXCR was run by TCRdb on the reads, yielding one entry per CDR3 protein. Of 250,000 to 350,000 distinct CDR3 sequences listed, roughly half are singletons. This clonotype was counted at least ten times. CDR3 length: 13 residues. V lost 6 bases, J lost 5 bases, and 2 bases stayed unmatched. This sequence joins TRBV12-3 or TRBV12-4 and TRBJ2-3, with 10 bases aligning to TRBD1. This sequence originates from a human donor with severe aplastic anemia or a healthy control (not recorded which). Sequencing was performed on sorted CD4+, CD8+, or CD8+CD57+ T cells (not recorded which) from PBMCs. CDR3 residues: CASSRDRGDTQYF. DNA for the CDR3: TGTGCCAGCAGCCGGGACAGGGGAGATACGCAGTATTTT.